This TCR beta chain was observed in a study of T cell responses to AZD1222 COVID-19 vaccine. Clones were sequenced by immunoSEQ multiplex PCR, and TCRdb holds only the in-frame ones, with some missing. Among some 130,000 clones listed, 70% to 90% were seen once. With regard to this clone: What it recognizes is unknown.

Germline V gene lookup returns CDR1 MRHNA and CDR2 SNTAGT. Deletions cut 2 bases from V and 5 bases from J, with 6 bases between. The CDR3 is 12 amino acids. Points from the study as a whole: Close to half of all spike-specific TCRs reportedly target regions of the variants that are unmutated.

V gene TRBV6-4 combines with J gene TRBJ1-2; D unresolved. Source: peripheral blood, taken on day 0 of AZD1222 vaccination. The sequence was collected from an adult in good health. CDR3 nucleotide sequence: TGTGCCAGCAGTGACCGGGGATATGGCTACACCTTC. Protein sequence: CASSDRGYGYTF.